This is a list of T cell receptor beta chains from one sample in a study of graft-versus-host responses after intestinal transplantation. These receptors have no known antigen. Assay used: immunoSEQ multiplex PCR; TCRdb lists only in-frame clones, some missing. Of 100,000 or so clones listed, 90% to 95% are singletons. This specimen was unstimulated CD4+ T cells sorted from spleen or lymph node cells, taken before intestinal transplant. The receptors come from a human donor who received an intestinal transplant. Both conserved end residues are part of each CDR3. Each record gives: D gene, clone size, J gene, V gene, CDR3 DNA, CDR3 protein. D genes are given only for firm matches. Some rows mark clone size as missing; the rest say once, few, many or name a class of expanded clone.

d_call: NA
clone_size: NA
j_call: TRBJ1-2
v_call: TRBV4-2
cdr3_nt: TGTGCCAGCAGCCTCCCGACAGGCCCGGCCGGCTATGGCTACACCTTC
cdr3_aa: CASSLPTGPAGYGYTF

d_call: NA
clone_size: NA
j_call: TRBJ2-6
v_call: TRBV6-5
cdr3_nt: TGTGCCAGCAGTTTTACTGGGGCCAACGTCCTGACTTTC
cdr3_aa: CASSFTGANVLTF

d_call: NA
clone_size: NA
j_call: TRBJ2-5
v_call: TRBV7-2
cdr3_nt: TGTGCCAGCAGCTCCGGGTACCAAGAGACCCAGTACTTC
cdr3_aa: CASSSGYQETQYF

d_call: NA
clone_size: once
j_call: TRBJ2-6
v_call: TRBV27
cdr3_nt: TGTGCCAGCACTCCCGGTCTGTGGTCTGGGGCCAACGTCCTGACTTTC
cdr3_aa: CASTPGLWSGANVLTF

d_call: TRBD2
clone_size: NA
j_call: TRBJ2-7
v_call: TRBV4-1
cdr3_nt: TGCGCCAGCAGCCAATTCGGGTCTGGCGGGAGGGACCACGAGCAGTACTTC
cdr3_aa: CASSQFGSGGRDHEQYF

d_call: TRBD2
clone_size: NA
j_call: TRBJ2-1
v_call: TRBV7-9
cdr3_nt: TGTGCCAGCAGCTGGACTAGCGGGAGAAACAATGAGCAGTTCTTC
cdr3_aa: CASSWTSGRNNEQFF

d_call: NA
clone_size: NA
j_call: TRBJ1-1
v_call: TRBV18
cdr3_nt: TGTGCCAGCTCACCGTCGACAGATGAAGCTTTCTTT
cdr3_aa: CASSPSTDEAFF

d_call: NA
clone_size: NA
j_call: TRBJ1-1
v_call: TRBV4-2
cdr3_nt: TGTGCCAGCAGCCCCCACGGCACTGAAGCTTTCTTT
cdr3_aa: CASSPHGTEAFF

d_call: TRBD2
clone_size: once
j_call: TRBJ2-2
v_call: TRBV2
cdr3_nt: TGTGCCAGCAGTGGGATAGCGGGATGGAACACCGGGGAGCTGTTTTTT
cdr3_aa: CASSGIAGWNTGELFF

d_call: TRBD2
clone_size: NA
j_call: TRBJ2-6
v_call: TRBV4-2
cdr3_nt: TGTGCCAGCAGTCTAGCGGGAGCGACTGGGGCCAACGTCCTGACTTTC
cdr3_aa: CASSLAGATGANVLTF

d_call: NA
clone_size: NA
j_call: TRBJ1-5
v_call: TRBV2
cdr3_nt: TGTGCCAGCAGTGAAACGGACACAAACAATCAGCCCCAGCATTTT
cdr3_aa: CASSETDTNNQPQHF

d_call: TRBD2
clone_size: NA
j_call: TRBJ2-7
v_call: TRBV15
cdr3_nt: TGTGCCACCAGCAGCTGGGGGGAGGGCCACGAGCAGTACTTC
cdr3_aa: CATSSWGEGHEQYF

d_call: TRBD1
clone_size: NA
j_call: TRBJ2-7
v_call: TRBV5-1
cdr3_nt: TGCGCCAGCAGCTGGGAGTCTACAGGGGCCGAGCAGTACTTC
cdr3_aa: CASSWESTGAEQYF

d_call: TRBD1
clone_size: few
j_call: TRBJ1-4
v_call: TRBV6-6
cdr3_nt: TGTGCCAGCAGTTCTGAAGCAGGGGGATTTAATGAAAAACTGTTTTTT
cdr3_aa: CASSSEAGGFNEKLFF

d_call: NA
clone_size: NA
j_call: TRBJ1-2
v_call: TRBV4-3
cdr3_nt: TGCGCCAGCAGCCAAGGTACAGCCAACTATGGCTACACCTTC
cdr3_aa: CASSQGTANYGYTF

d_call: NA
clone_size: NA
j_call: TRBJ1-1
v_call: TRBV21-1
cdr3_nt: TGTGCCAGCAGCAAGGAGTCTTCAATGAACACTGAAGCTTTCTTT
cdr3_aa: CASSKESSMNTEAFF

d_call: NA
clone_size: NA
j_call: TRBJ2-3
v_call: TRBV10-1
cdr3_nt: TGCGCCAGCAGTGAGGAGGGGGACCCTCAGTATTTT
cdr3_aa: CASSEEGDPQYF

d_call: NA
clone_size: NA
j_call: TRBJ1-2
v_call: TRBV10-3
cdr3_nt: TGTGCCATCAGTGAGAATAAGGGCGGGGGCAACTATGGCTACACCTTC
cdr3_aa: CAISENKGGGNYGYTF

d_call: NA
clone_size: NA
j_call: TRBJ1-1
v_call: TRBV27
cdr3_nt: TGTGCCAGCAGTCCCTACCCGGGGGGAGCTTTCTTT
cdr3_aa: CASSPYPGGAFF

d_call: TRBD2
clone_size: NA
j_call: TRBJ2-5
v_call: TRBV7-9
cdr3_nt: TGTGCCAGCAGCTATCTAGCGGGAGAAGAGACCCAGTACTTC
cdr3_aa: CASSYLAGEETQYF

d_call: NA
clone_size: NA
j_call: TRBJ1-2
v_call: TRBV19
cdr3_nt: TGTGCCAGTAGTATTGGTCGGGGGTACTATGGCTACACCTTC
cdr3_aa: CASSIGRGYYGYTF

d_call: NA
clone_size: NA
j_call: TRBJ1-1
v_call: TRBV9
cdr3_nt: TGTGCCAGCAGCGGAAGGGTGGCGGGAGGTGGGGGCACTGAAGCTTTCTTT
cdr3_aa: CASSGRVAGGGGTEAFF

d_call: TRBD2
clone_size: NA
j_call: TRBJ2-1
v_call: TRBV18
cdr3_nt: TGTGCCAGCTCACCAGCGGGAGGAACGTACAATGAGCAGTTCTTC
cdr3_aa: CASSPAGGTYNEQFF

d_call: NA
clone_size: NA
j_call: TRBJ2-1
v_call: TRBV11-2
cdr3_nt: TGTGCCAGCAGCTTAGGCGCTCGACTAGGTTACAATGAGCAGTTCTTC
cdr3_aa: CASSLGARLGYNEQFF

d_call: TRBD2
clone_size: NA
j_call: TRBJ2-1
v_call: TRBV2
cdr3_nt: TGTGCCAGCAGTGAGGGACTAGCCAATGAGCAGTTCTTC
cdr3_aa: CASSEGLANEQFF

d_call: TRBD1
clone_size: NA
j_call: TRBJ1-6
v_call: TRBV9
cdr3_nt: TGTGCCAGCAGCGCCAGGGACAGGGTTAATTCACTCCTCCACTTT
cdr3_aa: CASSARDRVNSLLHF